Presented here are 26 T cell receptor beta chains from one specimen sequenced in a study of blood T cell repertoires in COVID-19. Produced via immunoSEQ multiplex PCR; TCRdb's table is partial and in-frame only. The table has under 80,000 clones, 80% to 90% seen once. Sequenced: peripheral blood. All receptors come from a man at least 80 years old in a cohort sampled during active COVID-19.

The chain links TRBV5-1 to TRBJ2-7; 8 bases match TRBD2. Germline V CDR1 and CDR2: SGHRS, YFSETQ. The V segment lost 0 bases and the J segment 5 bases; nucleotides outside the gene matches: 7. The CDR3 is 15 residues long. For the CDR3, the DNA is TGCGCCAGCAGCTTGGCGGGGGGGGGCTCGGACGAGCAGTACTTC. It translates to CASSLAGGGSDEQYF.

This chain joins TRBV3-1 (or the pseudogene TRBV3-2) and TRBJ1-2, with 8 bases matching TRBD1. Germline CDR1 is LGHDT and CDR2 is YNNKEL (reference sequence). The J segment lost 7 bases and the V segment lost 1 base, leaving 11 bases of the junction unmatched. This CDR3 comprises 16 residues. The CDR3 spells CASSQGGPGGFAGYTF. CDR3 bases: TGTGCCAGCAGCCAAGGAGGGCCAGGGGGCTTTGCTGGCTACACCTTC.

The chain has TRBV12-3 or TRBV12-4 and TRBJ2-1; D is unresolved. Trimming shortened V by 2 bases and J by 3 bases, and 5 bases separated the two germline ends. This CDR3 region has 13 residues. The CDR3 DNA reads as TGTGCCAGCAGTTTATCCTTCTACAATGAGCAGTTCTTC. It specifies CASSLSFYNEQFF.

This sequence joins TRBV6-5 and TRBJ1-2, with TRBD1 matching over 8 bases. The CDR3 length is 16 residues. Germline V gene lookup returns CDR1 MNHEY and CDR2 SVGAGI. Trimming cost V 0 bases and J 7 bases; bases outside gene matches: 10. The CDR3 reads CASSYSATGVLGGYTF. CDR3 nucleotides: TGTGCCAGCAGTTACTCCGCGACAGGGGTTCTGGGTGGCTACACCTTC.

The chain uses TRBV6-6 and TRBJ2-3; D gene uncertain. The germline CDR1 and CDR2 sequences are MNHNY and SVGAGI (reference sequence). The CDR3 totals 12 residues. V lost 2 bases, J lost 4 bases, and 4 bases lay in between. The CDR3 sequence: CASSYPADTQYF. The DNA for the CDR3 is TGTGCCAGCAGTTACCCCGCAGATACGCAGTATTTT.

This clone was counted between two and nine times. The chain combines TRBV20-1 with TRBJ2-7, with 7 nucleotides matching TRBD1. Germline CDR1 reads DFQATT; CDR2 reads SNEGSKA (reference sequence). This CDR3 has 14 amino acids. V was clipped by 3 bases and J by 5 bases; unmatched bases: 10. CDR3 DNA sequence: TGCAGTGCTAGTAAGCAGGGGGTTAGAGACGAGCAGTACTTC. Translation gives CSASKQGVRDEQYF.

The chain employs TRBV28 and TRBJ2-7, with 9 bases fitting TRBD1. From germline, CDR1 is MDHEN and CDR2 SYDVKM. This CDR3 has 13 residues. CDR3 sequence reads: CASSLGTGYVAAV. For the CDR3, the DNA is TGTGCCAGCAGTTTAGGGACAGGGTATGTGGCCGCCGTC.

The V call is TRBV18, the J call TRBJ2-7, with 7 bases matching TRBD1. Germline V gene lookup returns CDR1 KGHSH and CDR2 LQKENI. The CDR3 is 12 amino acids. With 5 bases clipped from V and 4 bases from J, the junction kept 2 bases outside the gene matches. The CDR3 coding sequence is TGTGCCAGCTCAACACAGGGGTACGAGCAGTACGTC. Protein: CASSTQGYEQYV.

This CDR3 is CASSHPQVFEQYF. The CDR3 DNA follows: TGCGCCAGCAGCCACCCGCAGGTCTTTGAGCAGTACTTC. The chain combines TRBV4-1 with TRBJ2-7; no reliable D call. Trimming shortened V by 3 bases and J by 7 bases, and 13 bases separated the two germline ends. The CDR3 totals 13 residues. Germline V gives CDR1 MGHRA, CDR2 YSYEKL.

This clone showed up just a few times. The chain uses TRBV4-2 and TRBJ2-3, with D possibly matching TRBD1 (5 bases). The CDR3 contains 14 residues. The germline V gene has CDR1 LGHNA and CDR2 YNFKEQ. Trimming removed 0 bases at V and 4 bases at J, with 8 bases between. CDR3 sequence (DNA): TGTGCCAGCAGCCAAGACCCAGGGCCAGATACGCAGTATTTT. The encoded protein is CASSQDPGPDTQYF.

This clone showed up just once. This rearrangement joins TRBV7-3 to TRBJ2-5; 12 bases fit TRBD2. Germline V gives CDR1 SGHTA, CDR2 FQGTGA. The CDR3 is 16 residues long. V was clipped by 5 bases and J by 4 bases; unmatched bases: 8. The chain's CDR3 is CASSPTSGGSGETQYF. The CDR3 region has the DNA TGTGCCAGCAGCCCCACTAGCGGGGGGTCAGGAGAGACCCAGTACTTC.

The rearrangement links TRBV6-5 to TRBJ2-2, with D perhaps TRBD1 (6 bases). The V gene's germline CDR1 is MNHEY and CDR2 SVGAGI. This CDR3 contains 14 residues. Between the trimmed V and J ends, which lost 5 bases and 10 bases, there was a span of 17 bases. The CDR3 reads CASSRQDPPQELFF. The DNA for the CDR3 is TGTGCCAGCAGTAGACAGGATCCACCCCAGGAGCTGTTTTTT.

V is TRBV4-3 and J is TRBJ1-3; TRBD1 matches 8 bases. This CDR3 is built from 18 residues. The V gene end was trimmed by 4 bases and the J gene end by 0 bases; junction bases not matched to a gene: 11. Germline-derived CDR1 and CDR2 are LGHNA and YSLEER. The CDR3 region has the DNA TGCGCCAGCAGCCCCGGGACAGGAACCATAACCTCTGGAAACACCATATATTTT. This codes for CASSPGTGTITSGNTIYF.

The chain uses TRBV9 and TRBJ2-6; TRBD1 matches at 8 bases. Per the germline V gene, CDR1 is SGDLS and CDR2 is YYNGEE. V gave up 4 bases and J gave up 7 bases; unmatched junction bases: 13. This CDR3 is 17 amino acids long. CDR3 amino acids: CASSPQGQGAPANVLTF. In DNA form, the CDR3 reads TGTGCCAGCAGCCCGCAGGGGCAGGGGGCGCCTGCCAACGTCCTGACTTTC.

This clone was seen at least ten times. The gene calls are TRBV9 and TRBJ1-1; the match to TRBD1 covers 8 bases. CDR1 SGDLS and CDR2 YYNGEE come from the germline V gene. Trimming removed 4 bases from V and 1 base from J; junction bases left unmatched: 6. The CDR3 sequence is 15 residues long. The CDR3 region is CASSPRDRPNTEAFF. The CDR3 region has the DNA TGTGCCAGCAGCCCTAGGGACAGGCCGAACACTGAAGCTTTCTTT. The full variable domain, its missing parts supplied by reference TRBV9 and TRBJ1-1, is DSGVTQTPKHLITATGQRVTLRCSPRSGDLSVYWYQQSLDQGLQFLIQYYNGEERAKGNILERFSAQQFPDLHSELNLSSLELGDSALYFCASSPRDRPNTEAFFGQGTRLTVV.

The rearrangement joins TRBV28 to TRBJ2-7; TRBD1 is a possible D gene (6 bases). Trimming pared 3 bases from V and 7 bases from J, leaving 16 bases between. The CDR3 is made up of 14 amino acids. The V gene's germline CDR1 is MDHEN and CDR2 SYDVKM. CDR3 nucleotides: TGTGCCAGCAGTTTCCACTCAGGGGTCCGAGAGCAGTACGTC. Translation gives CASSFHSGVREQYV.

The chain recombines TRBV29-1 with TRBJ1-1; D possibly corresponds to TRBD1 (5 bases). Germline values: CDR1 SQVTM, CDR2 ANQGSEA. The CDR3 covers 12 residues. V lost 3 bases, J lost 2 bases, and 7 bases lay in between. The CDR3 nucleotides are TGCAGCGTTGATAGGGGTAACACTGAAGCTTTCTTT. Its protein is CSVDRGNTEAFF. Full variable domain (missing parts from reference TRBV29-1 and TRBJ1-1): SAVISQKPSRDICQRGTSLTIQCQVDSQVTMMFWYRQQPGQSLTLIATANQGSEATYESGFVIDKFPISRPNLTFSTLTVSNMSPEDSSIYLCSVDRGNTEAFFGQGTRLTVV.

V is TRBV18 and J is TRBJ2-7; TRBD1 is a possible D gene (6 bases). V was trimmed by 2 bases and J by 4 bases, leaving 6 bases between them. Germline CDR1 is KGHSH and CDR2 is LQKENI. CDR3 length equals 12 residues. The CDR3 is CASSPDRYEQYF. For the CDR3, the DNA is TGTGCCAGCTCACCAGACAGGTACGAGCAGTACTTC.

The chain recombines TRBV5-1 with TRBJ2-2; 11 bases align to TRBD1. Trimming cost V 4 bases and J 7 bases; bases outside gene matches: 9. The CDR3 loop spans 16 amino acids. Germline V gene data show CDR1 as SGHRS and CDR2 as YFSETQ. The DNA of the CDR3 is TGCGCCAGCAGCCTATCCGGGACAGGGGGTTTCGGGGAGCTGTTTTTT. The encoded protein is CASSLSGTGGFGELFF.

This chain connects TRBV6-5 to TRBJ2-3; tentatively, D is TRBD1 (6 bases). The V end lost 6 bases, the J end lost 3 bases, and 13 bases lay between the germline ends. Looked up from germline, CDR1 is MNHEY and CDR2 is SVGAGI. The CDR3 covers 14 residues. CDR3 region: CASRGNRVTDTQYF. For the CDR3, the DNA is TGTGCCAGCAGGGGGAACAGGGTAACAGATACGCAGTATTTT.

The V call is TRBV29-1, the J call TRBJ2-1, with 10 bases fitting TRBD1. V was pared by 6 bases and J by 8 bases, with 7 bases of the junction left unmatched. CDR1 is SQVTM and CDR2 is ANQGSEA in the germline V gene. CDR3 length: 13 amino acids. The DNA for the CDR3 is TGCAGCGTAACGGGACAGGGGTCAGATGAGCAGTTCTTC. Translated: CSVTGQGSDEQFF.

This clone was seen a single time. The chain recombines TRBV6-5 with TRBJ2-5, with 7 bases aligning to TRBD2. The germline V gene has CDR1 MNHEY and CDR2 SVGAGI. The CDR3 sequence is 14 residues long. With V trimmed by 6 bases and J by 4 bases, 8 bases remained unmatched. CDR3 protein: CASRKTSFRETQYF. CDR3 nucleotides: TGTGCCAGCAGAAAGACTAGCTTCCGAGAGACCCAGTACTTC.

This clone was counted once. V and J are TRBV5-1 and TRBJ1-4; D is uncertain. Germline values: CDR1 SGHRS, CDR2 YFSETQ. V lost 5 bases to trimming and J lost 3 bases, with 14 bases between them. This CDR3 is 15 amino acids long. CDR3 sequence reads: CASRTHLLANEKLFF. CDR3 coding DNA: TGCGCCAGCAGGACTCACCTGCTGGCTAATGAAAAACTGTTTTTT.

The chain joins TRBV19 to TRBJ1-2; D unclear. V gave up 4 bases and J gave up 0 bases, with 9 bases separating them. The CDR3 covers 14 residues. Germline CDR1 reads LNHDA; CDR2 reads SQIVND (reference sequence). The CDR3 nucleotides read TGTGCCAGTAGTACCCGGGAGACTAACTATGGCTACACCTTC. This translates into CASSTRETNYGYTF.

This clone is a singleton in its sample. The V and J genes are TRBV7-9 and TRBJ2-5, with 7 bases lining up with TRBD1. This CDR3 has 14 residues. Germline V gene lookup returns CDR1 SEHNR and CDR2 FQNEAQ (reference sequence). J was trimmed by 3 bases and V by 1 base; bases with no gene match: 2. The CDR3 reads CASSLGQGKETQYF. Here the CDR3 DNA reads TGTGCCAGCAGCTTAGGACAGGGCAAAGAGACCCAGTACTTC.

The CDR3 DNA is TGTGCCACCAGTGATCCAGGACAGTATGGCTACACCTTC. Amino acids: CATSDPGQYGYTF. The chain uses TRBV24-1 and TRBJ1-2, with TRBD1 as a possible D gene (6 bases). Germline-derived CDR1 and CDR2 are KGHDR and SFDVKD. This CDR3 contains 13 residues. V was shortened by 3 bases and J by 5 bases, with 9 bases between the two germline ends.